This entry features one T cell receptor (beta chain) sequence. Germline V gene sequence: CDR1 SGHAT, CDR2 FQNNGV. The CDR3 is 15 residues long. The J segment lost 5 bases and the V segment lost 3 bases, leaving 7 bases of the junction unmatched. The repertoire was sequenced with immunoSEQ multiplex PCR; TCRdb's copy has only in-frame clones and lacks some. In the table there are 360,000 or so clones, roughly 90% of which are singletons. The data were taken from a study of blood T cell repertoires in COVID-19. Study overall: From T cells, B-cell-depleted T cells, or PBMCs came the material, which was cDNA or gDNA.

This chain connects TRBV11-2 to TRBJ1-5; 7 nucleotides match TRBD1. Sample: peripheral blood. This TCR was recovered from a man aged 18 to 30 with active or convalescent COVID-19. As DNA, the CDR3 is TGTGCCAGCAGCTTGACAGGGTCGAGGGATCAGCCCCAGCATTTT. Residues: CASSLTGSRDQPQHF.